These 29 T cell receptor beta chains came from one sample sequenced in a study of shared clonotypes between healthy human individuals. Clones were sequenced by immunoSEQ multiplex PCR, and TCRdb holds only the in-frame ones, with some missing. The sample records roughly 530,000 clones, about 95% being singletons. The sample comprised naive CD4+ T cells sorted from blood. Subset given: CD45RA+ positively selected. All receptors derive from a woman younger than 45 in good health.

The chain is built from TRBV6-6 and TRBJ2-7, with no clear D. The CDR3 runs to 12 residues. Germline V gene lookup returns CDR1 MNHNY and CDR2 SVGAGI (reference sequence). V was cut by 2 bases and J by 6 bases, with 8 bases left in between. The CDR3 DNA reads as TGTGCCAGCAGTTACGCGGCTACCGAGCAGTACTTC. Amino acid sequence: CASSYAATEQYF.

This clone was found once. CDR3 nucleotide sequence: TGCGCCAGCAGCTTCTCAGGAGAGGGGAACTATGGCTACACCTTC. This encodes CASSFSGEGNYGYTF. V gene TRBV5-1 combines with J gene TRBJ1-2; D perhaps matches TRBD1 (5 bases). The germline gives CDR1 SGHRS, CDR2 YFSETQ. V lost 2 bases, J lost 2 bases, and 13 bases lay in between. The CDR3 is 15 residues long.

The chain is built from TRBV28 and TRBJ2-7, with D perhaps TRBD2 (6 bases). V was clipped by 3 bases and J by 2 bases, with 14 bases between them. Germline CDR1 is MDHEN and CDR2 is SYDVKM. There are 15 residues in the CDR3. The CDR3: CASSFRGKGTYEQYF. CDR3 in DNA: TGTGCCAGCAGTTTCCGCGGGAAAGGAACCTACGAGCAGTACTTC. Complete variable domain (other parts from reference TRBV28 and TRBJ2-7): DVKVTQSSRYLVKRTGEKVFLECVQDMDHENMFWYRQDPGLGLRLIYFSYDVKMKEKGDIPEGYSVSREKKERFSLILESASTNQTSMYLCASSFRGKGTYEQYFGPGTRLTVT.

The chain joins TRBV10-3 to TRBJ1-5, with TRBD1 identical over 8 bases. The CDR3 length is 15 residues. Losses at the gene ends were 6 bases for V and 3 bases for J; bases not matched to a gene: 7. Germline V lookup: CDR1 ENHRY, CDR2 SYGVKD. The CDR3 is CAISGGQDLNQPQHF. The CDR3 DNA follows: TGTGCCATCAGCGGGGGACAGGATCTCAATCAGCCCCAGCATTTT.

This clone was picked up one time. This sequence joins TRBV19 and TRBJ2-5; D is uncertain. There are 14 residues in the CDR3. The germline V gene has CDR1 LNHDA and CDR2 SQIVND (reference sequence). Trimming shortened V by 5 bases and J by 1 base, and 11 bases separated the two germline ends. CDR3 nucleotides: TGTGCCAGTAGTTTATCAGGTACCCAAGAGACCCAGTACTTC. Translating gives CASSLSGTQETQYF.

This chain joins TRBV5-1 and TRBJ2-1; 10 bases agree with TRBD2. V was clipped by 3 bases and J by 5 bases; unmatched bases: 8. The CDR3 is 16 amino acids. CDR1 is SGHRS and CDR2 is YFSETQ in the germline V gene. The CDR3: CASSSLAGGVNNEQFF. The CDR3 DNA sequence: TGCGCCAGCAGCTCCTTAGCGGGAGGAGTAAACAATGAGCAGTTCTTC.

The chain uses TRBV28 and TRBJ2-5; no reliable D call. Between the trimmed V and J ends, which lost 3 bases and 1 base, there was a span of 15 bases. This CDR3 contains 16 residues. The germline V gene has CDR1 MDHEN and CDR2 SYDVKM. The CDR3 DNA is TGTGCCAGCAGTTTCCCGGGTTCACCCCTCCAAGAGACCCAGTACTTC. Residues: CASSFPGSPLQETQYF.

The chain combines TRBV27 with TRBJ2-2, with 8 bases lining up with TRBD2. The V and J ends lost 3 bases and 4 bases, in that order; junction bases with no gene match: 4. This CDR3 comprises 15 residues. Germline values: CDR1 MNHEY, CDR2 SMNVEV (reference sequence). This CDR3 is CASSLVAGITGELFF. The CDR3 DNA follows: TGTGCCAGCAGTTTGGTAGCGGGAATCACCGGGGAGCTGTTTTTT.

The genes are TRBV28 and TRBJ2-6, with 7 nucleotides matching TRBD2. Per the germline V gene, CDR1 is MDHEN and CDR2 is SYDVKM. V was pared by 5 bases and J by 0 bases, with 4 bases of the junction left unmatched. This CDR3 comprises 16 residues. DNA of the CDR3: TGTGCCAGCAGTCTCGCGGGAGCCTCTGGGGCCAACGTCCTGACTTTC. Amino acid sequence: CASSLAGASGANVLTF.

The chain recombines TRBV7-2 with TRBJ2-1; the D gene is possibly TRBD2 (5 bases). Trimming shortened V by 9 bases and J by 5 bases, and 14 bases separated the two germline ends. Germline CDR1 and CDR2: SGHTA and FQGNSA. The CDR3 length is 13 residues. CDR3 sequence (DNA): TGTGCCAGGATTGAGCGGAACAACAATGAGCAGTTCTTC. It specifies CARIERNNNEQFF.

The chain recombines TRBV7-3 with TRBJ2-2; D gene unclear. Looked up from germline, CDR1 is SGHTA and CDR2 is FQGTGA. Trimming removed 1 base from V and 2 bases from J, with 8 bases in between. This CDR3 contains 15 residues. DNA for the CDR3: TGTGCCAGCAGCTTAATGCGCGGTAACACCGGGGAGCTGTTTTTT. It codes for CASSLMRGNTGELFF. Full variable domain (missing parts from reference TRBV7-3 and TRBJ2-2): GAGVSQTPSNKVTEKGKYVELRCDPISGHTALYWYRQSLGQGPEFLIYFQGTGAADDSGLPNDRFFAVRPEGSVSTLKIQRTERGDSAVYLCASSLMRGNTGELFFGEGSRLTVL.

A single count supports this clone. CDR3: CASRKDGFFYEQYF. The CDR3 DNA reads TGTGCCAGCAGAAAGGACGGATTTTTCTACGAGCAGTACTTC. The chain combines TRBV7-8 with TRBJ2-7; no reliable D call. The V gene lost 6 bases and the J gene lost 3 bases, with 15 bases spanning the gap. The CDR3 covers 14 residues. CDR1 is SGHVS and CDR2 is FQNEAQ in the germline V gene.

The chain couples TRBV5-1 to TRBJ2-3, with 11 bases identical to TRBD2. The CDR3 is 16 residues long. Germline CDR1 and CDR2: SGHRS and YFSETQ. Unmatched junction bases numbered 13, after V lost 5 bases and J lost 8 bases. CDR3 protein: CASSFDTSGRQVTQYF. The CDR3 DNA follows: TGCGCCAGCAGTTTTGATACTAGCGGGAGACAAGTTACGCAGTATTTT.

This chain links TRBV7-2 with TRBJ1-2; 8 nucleotides align to TRBD1. This CDR3 contains 13 residues. The V segment lost 5 bases and the J segment 3 bases; nucleotides outside the gene matches: 2. Per germline, CDR1 SGHTA and CDR2 FQGNSA. CDR3 coding DNA: TGTGCCAGCAGCGCAGGGGGCCACTATGGCTACACCTTC. It codes for CASSAGGHYGYTF.

The rearrangement uses TRBV5-5 and TRBJ2-7; D gene uncertain. The germline V and J ends were trimmed by 1 base and 2 bases, with 13 bases remaining between them. In germline, CDR1 is SGHKS, CDR2 YYEKEE (reference sequence). This CDR3 is built from 15 residues. The CDR3 region has the DNA TGTGCCAGCAGCTTGAACCCCAGCGCAACCTACGAGCAGTACTTC. Protein product: CASSLNPSATYEQYF.

V and J are TRBV6-1 and TRBJ1-2; no clear D gene. In germline, CDR1 is MNHNS, CDR2 SASEGT. This CDR3 region has 12 residues. The V end was cut by 5 bases, the J end by 4 bases, with 8 bases between. CDR3 in amino acids: CASSWQAYGYTF. In DNA, the CDR3 is TGTGCCAGCAGTTGGCAGGCCTATGGCTACACCTTC.

V usage is TRBV18 and J usage is TRBJ2-7, with D hard to call. Looked up from germline, CDR1 is KGHSH and CDR2 is LQKENI. The ends were cut back, 0 bases at V and 10 bases at J, with 10 bases in the middle. The CDR3 sequence is 12 residues long. CDR3 sequence (DNA): TGTGCCAGCTCACCACCGTTGGGTGCCCAGTACTTC. Amino acids: CASSPPLGAQYF.

The DNA for the CDR3 is TGTGCCAGCAGCCCCTCAAGGCCCCAGCATTTT. This encodes CASSPSRPQHF. The chain couples TRBV27 to TRBJ1-5, with D uncertain. V lost 6 bases to trimming and J lost 9 bases, with 9 bases between them. The length of the CDR3 is 11 residues. Germline CDR1 reads MNHEY; CDR2 reads SMNVEV (reference sequence).

The chain carries TRBV7-8 and TRBJ1-1; 9 bases line up with TRBD1. Trimming took 4 bases from V and 4 from J; bases not matched to a gene: 1. The germline V gene has CDR1 SGHVS and CDR2 FQNEAQ. The CDR3 totals 13 residues. The CDR3 spells CASSSQGATEAFF. The DNA of the CDR3 is TGTGCCAGCAGCTCACAGGGGGCCACTGAAGCTTTCTTT.

This sequence joins TRBV5-1 and TRBJ1-1, with unresolved D. Trimming cost V 3 bases and J 1 base, with 10 bases left between them. The CDR3 consists of 14 residues. Germline loops: CDR1 SGHRS, CDR2 YFSETQ. The CDR3 reads CASSSGSSNTEAFF. The DNA for the CDR3 is TGCGCCAGCAGCTCGGGATCCTCGAACACTGAAGCTTTCTTT. Full variable domain (rest looked up from reference TRBV5-1 and TRBJ1-1): KAGVTQTPRYLIKTRGQQVTLSCSPISGHRSVSWYQQTPGQGLQFLFEYFSETQRNKGNFPGRFSGRQFSNSRSEMNVSTLELGDSALYLCASSSGSSNTEAFFGQGTRLTVV.

This clone came up once. The gene calls are TRBV11-2 and TRBJ1-3, with a weak D call TRBD1 (6 bases). The ends were cut back, 6 bases at V and 4 bases at J, with 16 bases in the middle. In germline, CDR1 is SGHAT, CDR2 FQNNGV. This CDR3 has 15 amino acids. The CDR3 spells CASRQNQGTGNTIYF. The CDR3 nucleotides read TGTGCCAGCAGACAGAATCAGGGGACCGGAAACACCATATATTTT.

The chain has TRBV11-2 and TRBJ2-2, with 9 bases aligning to TRBD2. CDR1 and CDR2 (germline): SGHAT, FQNNGV. V shed 5 bases, J shed 7 bases, and the junction held 11 bases outside the gene matches. This CDR3 has 16 residues. The CDR3 nucleotides are TGTGCCAGCAGCAGTATTAGCGGGAGTTCTAGCGGGGAGCTGTTTTTT. Protein product: CASSSISGSSSGELFF.

A remark on this clone: Within the sample, other DNA sequences also encode this same CDR3. The chain combines TRBV5-1 with TRBJ1-1; D remains unclear. The V and J ends lost 2 bases and 3 bases respectively, with 5 bases between them. Germline CDR1 SGHRS, CDR2 YFSETQ. The CDR3 contains 12 residues. DNA for the CDR3: TGCGCCAGCAGCTTAGGAGACACTGAAGCTTTCTTT. This codes for CASSLGDTEAFF.

The chain couples TRBV9 to TRBJ2-7; D possibly uses TRBD1 or TRBD2 (5 bases each). CDR1 is SGDLS, CDR2 YYNGEE, per germline. V was pared by 0 bases and J by 6 bases, with 13 bases between. The length of the CDR3 is 14 residues. The CDR3 protein is CASSVGSVGTEQYF. CDR3 nucleotide sequence: TGTGCCAGCAGCGTAGGTAGCGTAGGGACCGAGCAGTACTTC.

This chain joins TRBV19 and TRBJ2-7; 12 positions match TRBD2. After removal of 3 bases from V and 3 bases from J, the junction contained 3 bases not matched to a gene. In germline, CDR1 is LNHDA, CDR2 SQIVND (reference sequence). CDR3 length: 15 residues. In nucleotides, the CDR3 is TGTGCCAGTAGTATCCTGACTAGCGGGAGCTACGAGCAGTACTTC. Translating it yields CASSILTSGSYEQYF.

The chain carries TRBV10-3 and TRBJ1-2; 7 positions agree with TRBD1. The CDR3 totals 13 residues. Germline CDR1 and CDR2: ENHRY and SYGVKD. J gave up 3 bases and V 7 bases, and 5 bases lay outside the gene matches. The CDR3 is CAITDRVHYGYTF. DNA of the CDR3: TGTGCCATCACCGACAGGGTGCACTATGGCTACACCTTC.

In regard to this clone: Different DNA sequences within this sample yield the same CDR3. The chain is built from TRBV18 and TRBJ2-5; D possibly corresponds to TRBD1 (5 bases). The germline gives CDR1 KGHSH, CDR2 LQKENI. The CDR3 has 12 residues. V dropped 2 bases and J dropped 5 bases, with 6 bases sitting between them. CDR3 nucleotides: TGTGCCAGCTCACCAGGGGCGGAGACCCAGTACTTC. It translates to CASSPGAETQYF.

This clone was found once. The rearrangement uses TRBV7-9 and TRBJ1-3, with D unresolved. This CDR3 has 16 amino acids. Germline V lookup: CDR1 SEHNR, CDR2 FQNEAQ (reference sequence). V dropped 2 bases and J dropped 0 bases, with 11 bases sitting between them. The CDR3 DNA is TGTGCCAGCAGCTTACCGATAAAGAGCTCTGGAAACACCATATATTTT. Its protein product is CASSLPIKSSGNTIYF. Looking up the rest from reference TRBV7-9 and TRBJ1-3 gives the full variable domain: DTGVSQNPRHKITKRGQNVTFRCDPISEHNRLYWYRQTLGQGPEFLTYFQNEAQLEKSRLLSDRFSAERPKGSFSTLEIQRTEQGDSAMYLCASSLPIKSSGNTIYFGEGSWLTVV.

The chain employs TRBV2 and TRBJ1-6; D unclear. With 1 base removed from V and 10 bases from J, the gap between germline ends came to 5 bases. CDR1 and CDR2 from the germline V gene are SNHLY and FYNNEI. This CDR3 has 12 amino acids. CDR3 sequence reads: CASSEGVSPLHF. CDR3 nucleotides: TGTGCCAGCAGTGAAGGGGTCTCACCCCTCCACTTT. Based on the CDR3 plus reference TRBV2 and TRBJ1-6, the full variable domain is EPEVTQTPSHQVTQMGQEVILRCVPISNHLYFYWYRQILGQKVEFLVSFYNNEISEKSEIFDDQFSVERPDGSNFTLKIRSTKLEDSAMYFCASSEGVSPLHFGNGTRLTVT.